The present T cell receptor beta chain was sequenced within a study of T-cell memory formation after mild COVID-19. From the 5' RACE reads, TCRdb called clonotypes with MiXCR, one entry per CDR3 protein. This sample has 500,000 to 550,000 distinct CDR3 sequences, with approximately 20% found just once. Trimming left V 3 bases short and J 9 bases short, with 3 bases between. Germline assignment: CDR1 DFQATT and CDR2 SNEGSKA (reference sequence). This CDR3 spans 9 amino acids. This clonotype occurred a few times. The receptor was derived from an adult woman who had mild COVID-19 (a few samples of this study predate the infection). Cell type and time point are not known. The chain couples TRBV20-1 to TRBJ2-1; no firm D call. Specimen: PBMCs or a T cell subset sorted from them (not recorded which). The CDR3 nucleotides are TGCAGTGCTAGCGGTGAGCAGTTCTTC. Its translation is CSASGEQFF.